Each of the 13 T cell receptor beta chains below was sequenced from the same sample in a study of shared clonotypes between healthy human individuals. Clones were read by immunoSEQ multiplex PCR, and TCRdb kept only the in-frame ones, dropping some. The table has about 2.4 million clones, over 85% seen once. The sequenced material came from naive CD4+ T cells sorted from blood. Regarding subset: CD45RA+ positively selected. The receptors here all came from a man aged 18 to 30 in good health.

The chain is built from TRBV9 and TRBJ2-1; D gene uncertain. Germline-derived CDR1 and CDR2 are SGDLS and YYNGEE. The V and J ends lost 0 bases and 7 bases respectively, with 8 bases between them. The CDR3 is 13 residues long. CDR3 coding DNA: TGTGCCAGCAGCGTAGACCTGGGGAATGAGCAGTTCTTC. Encoded protein: CASSVDLGNEQFF.

V and J are TRBV5-1 and TRBJ1-4; 7 nucleotides match TRBD1. The trim removed 3 bases at V and 1 base at J, leaving 3 bases unmatched. The CDR3 extends over 15 amino acids. The germline CDR1 and CDR2 sequences are SGHRS and YFSETQ. The CDR3 loop reads CASSSYRGTNEKLFF. In DNA, the CDR3 is TGCGCCAGCAGCTCTTACAGGGGAACTAATGAAAAACTGTTTTTT.

The J gene is TRBJ1-1, the V gene TRBV29-1; D unclear. Trimming removed 4 bases at V and 6 bases at J, with 12 bases between. The CDR3 length is 12 residues. CDR1 is SQVTM and CDR2 is ANQGSEA in the germline V gene. CDR3 in amino acids: CSVVRSLAEAFF. CDR3 nucleotides: TGCAGCGTTGTCAGGAGTCTCGCTGAAGCTTTCTTT.

CDR3 sequence reads: CASSELQTNEKLFF. The DNA for the CDR3 is TGTGCCAGCAGTGAGCTCCAAACTAATGAAAAACTGTTTTTT. The gene calls are TRBV2 and TRBJ1-4; D unclear. The CDR3 totals 14 residues. Germline values: CDR1 SNHLY, CDR2 FYNNEI. The V end was cut by 3 bases, the J end by 1 base, with 6 bases between.

This clone was observed once. The genes are TRBV19 and TRBJ2-6, with D perhaps being TRBD1 or TRBD2 (5 bases each). The length of the CDR3 is 18 residues. V lost 6 bases and J lost 0, with 18 bases in between. Germline-derived CDR1 and CDR2 are LNHDA and SQIVND (reference sequence). The CDR3 coding sequence is TGTGCCAGTAGGATTCCGGGGCCGCGGGCCTCTGGGGCCAACGTCCTGACTTTC. Translated: CASRIPGPRASGANVLTF. The entire variable domain, with the rest obtained from reference TRBV19 and TRBJ2-6, is as follows: DGGITQSPKYLFRKEGQNVTLSCEQNLNHDAMYWYRQDPGQGLRLIYYSQIVNDFQKGDIAEGYSVSREKKESFPLTVTSAQKNPTAFYLCASRIPGPRASGANVLTFGAGSRLTVL.

The genes are TRBV6-5 and TRBJ1-1; D not certain. V lost 0 bases to trimming and J lost 5 bases, with 10 bases between them. This CDR3 comprises 14 residues. The germline gives CDR1 MNHEY, CDR2 SVGAGI. The CDR3 is CASSYSGIRTEAFF. CDR3 DNA sequence: TGTGCCAGCAGTTACTCAGGTATCCGAACTGAAGCTTTCTTT.

Here the CDR3 reads CASSLPGGGNIQYF. The CDR3 DNA sequence: TGTGCCAGCAGCTTACCCGGGGGTGGAAACATTCAGTACTTC. This chain uses TRBV5-8 with TRBJ2-4, with D maybe TRBD2 (6 bases). The CDR3 extends over 14 amino acids. Trimming took 2 bases from V and 6 from J, leaving 12 bases between them. Germline V CDR1 and CDR2: SGHTS, YDEGEE.

This chain connects TRBV11-3 to TRBJ2-3; 9 positions agree with TRBD2. This CDR3 region has 18 residues. V was pared by 5 bases and J by 0 bases, with 12 bases of the junction left unmatched. Germline V lookup: CDR1 SGHNT, CDR2 YENEEA. The CDR3 loop is CASSRGGRLAESTDTQYF. In DNA, the CDR3 is TGTGCCAGCAGCCGGGGAGGCCGACTAGCGGAGAGCACAGATACGCAGTATTTT. Supplemented by reference TRBV11-3 and TRBJ2-3, the full variable domain reads EAGVVQSPRYKIIEKKQPVAFWCNPISGHNTLYWYLQNLGQGPELLIRYENEEAVDDSQLPKDRFSAERLKGVDSTLKIQPAELGDSAVYLCASSRGGRLAESTDTQYFGPGTRLTVL.

This clone was counted a few times. CDR3 in DNA: TGTGCCAGCAGTGGCCGAGAAGCCCGGACAGGGGAGGATGGCTACACCTTC. Translating it yields CASSGREARTGEDGYTF. V gene TRBV2 combines with J gene TRBJ1-2; 9 positions match TRBD1. V shed 4 bases and J 6 bases; nucleotides not matched to a gene: 15. This CDR3 region has 17 residues. Germline CDR1 reads SNHLY; CDR2 reads FYNNEI.

A few counts support this clone. The chain carries TRBV6-5 and TRBJ1-4; the D is unclear. V shed 8 bases and J shed 8 bases, with 12 bases lying between them. Looked up from germline, CDR1 is MNHEY and CDR2 is SVGAGI. The CDR3 contains 12 residues. The CDR3 nucleotides read TGTGCCAGCGGCGTGTTGGGAGAAAAACTGTTTTTT. Translating it yields CASGVLGEKLFF.

In its sample, this clone was seen once. This chain joins TRBV7-2 and TRBJ1-1, with D maybe TRBD1 (6 bases). The germline V gene has CDR1 SGHTA and CDR2 FQGNSA. The V gene lost 5 bases and the J gene lost 1 base, with 8 bases spanning the gap. This CDR3 has 13 residues. The CDR3 DNA is TGTGCCAGCAGCCAGGACAGGAACACTGAAGCTTTCTTT. Translation gives CASSQDRNTEAFF.

The rearrangement joins TRBV19 to TRBJ1-5; D remains unclear. The CDR3 is made up of 15 amino acids. V lost 3 bases to trimming and J lost 0 bases, with 9 bases between them. In germline, CDR1 is LNHDA, CDR2 SQIVND (reference sequence). CDR3 nucleotide sequence: TGTGCCAGTAGTATGCCCCCGGATAGCAATCAGCCCCAGCATTTT. Its translation: CASSMPPDSNQPQHF.

Details on this clone: A read error may produce the germline difference seen at one junction end. The chain recombines TRBV2 with TRBJ2-3; perhaps TRBD2 as D (6 bases). Germline CDR1 reads SNHLY; CDR2 reads FYNNEI. The CDR3 sequence is 10 residues long. As DNA, the CDR3 is TGTGCCAGCAGTGAATCCAGGACTAAGTTT. This sequence encodes CASSESRTKF. The entire variable domain, with the rest obtained from reference TRBV2 and TRBJ2-3, is as follows: EPEVTQTPSHQVTQMGQEVILRCVPISNHLYFYWYRQILGQKVEFLVSFYNNEISEKSEIFDDQFSVERPDGSNFTLKIRSTKLEDSAMYFCASSESRTKFGPGTRLTVL.